Below are 8 T cell receptor beta chains sequenced from a single sample in a study of early T cells in non-severe SARS-CoV-2 infection (dated by TCRdb to about 2021). Library creation used 5' RACE. TCRdb names NextSeq 500 as the instrument used. TCRdb reanalyzed the raw reads on its own, using fastp at Q25 for trimming and MiXCR for clone calling, and kept in-frame beta chains. Each entry merges the rows of one CDR3 protein and shows their most common DNA and genes. This sample comprises some 54,000 distinct CDR3 sequences, more than 8.5% of them detected only once. The leading ten clones occupy 8.6% of the sample. The sequenced sample was whole blood. The receptors originated from an adult who was a healthcare worker with PCR-confirmed SARS-CoV-2 infection or an uninfected control (not recorded which).

The chain links TRBV20-1 to TRBJ2-3, with TRBD1 matching 8 bases. With 5 bases clipped from V and 2 bases from J, the junction kept 12 bases outside the gene matches. Germline CDR1 reads DFQATT; CDR2 reads SNEGSKA (reference sequence). The CDR3 totals 16 residues. The CDR3 nucleotides read TGCAGTGCTCTATTACCGGGACAGGTGATCACAGATACGCAGTATTTT. It specifies CSALLPGQVITDTQYF.

The gene calls are TRBV12-3 or TRBV12-4 and TRBJ2-7, with 8 bases fitting TRBD1. J lost 6 bases, V lost 5 bases, and 12 bases had no gene match. The CDR3 loop spans 15 amino acids. The CDR3 DNA sequence: TGTGCCAGCAGTGACACCGGGACAGGTTCCATCGAGCAGTACTTC. It specifies CASSDTGTGSIEQYF.

This clonotype was picked up a small number of times. The genes are TRBV3-1 and TRBJ2-1; TRBD2 matches 9 bases. V lost 4 bases, J lost 4 bases, and 8 bases stayed unmatched. Looked up from germline, CDR1 is LGHDT and CDR2 is YNNKEL (reference sequence). The CDR3 has 16 residues. CDR3 nucleotides: TGTGCCAGCAGCCCCACGAGGCTAGCGGGATACAATGAGCAGTTCTTC. Its translation is CASSPTRLAGYNEQFF.

This clonotype was counted at least ten times. This chain connects TRBV6-2 or TRBV6-3 to TRBJ2-5; no clear D gene. Germline CDR1 MNHEY, CDR2 SVGEGT. The CDR3 extends over 22 amino acids. Deletions cut 0 bases from V and 1 base from J, with 30 bases between. The CDR3 coding sequence is TGTGCCAGCAGTTACTCGATAGGCTATGAGTCCCGCAGATGGGATTCCCAAGAGACCCAGTACTTC. As protein: CASSYSIGYESRRWDSQETQYF.

This clonotype was seen ten or more times. The chain couples TRBV15 to TRBJ2-3; TRBD1 matches 7 bases. The germline V gene has CDR1 LNHNV and CDR2 YYDKDF (reference sequence). V gave up 8 bases and J gave up 1 base; unmatched junction bases: 9. This CDR3 comprises 15 residues. CDR3 in amino acids: CATSGDSGGTDTQYF. DNA of the CDR3: TGTGCCACCTCCGGGGACAGTGGGGGCACAGATACGCAGTATTTT. Together with reference TRBV15 and TRBJ2-3, the CDR3 gives the full variable domain: DAMVIQNPRYQVTQFGKPVTLSCSQTLNHNVMYWYQQKSSQAPKLLFHYYDKDFNNEADTPDNFQSRRPNTSFCFLDIRSPGLGDTAMYLCATSGDSGGTDTQYFGPGTRLTVL.

This clonotype occurred many times. The CDR3 protein is CASSESGLAGTYEQYF. In DNA, the CDR3 is TGTGCCAGTAGTGAATCGGGACTAGCGGGTACCTACGAGCAGTACTTC. The chain has TRBV19 and TRBJ2-7, with TRBD2 identical over 12 bases. In germline, CDR1 is LNHDA, CDR2 SQIVND (reference sequence). V was clipped by 5 bases and J by 2 bases; unmatched bases: 7. This CDR3 comprises 16 residues.

This clonotype was recorded at least ten times. V usage is TRBV20-1 and J usage is TRBJ2-3; 8 bases map to TRBD2. The CDR3 contains 15 residues. Trimming at V came to 6 bases and at J to 4 bases, leaving 12 bases not matched to a gene. Germline CDR1 is DFQATT and CDR2 is SNEGSKA (reference sequence). CDR3 sequence reads: CSADGGAGVSDTQYF. CDR3 in DNA: TGCAGTGCCGACGGGGGGGCGGGAGTCTCAGATACGCAGTATTTT.

The sample holds a few counts of this clonotype. This chain connects TRBV7-2 to TRBJ1-2; maybe TRBD1 (5 bases). The CDR3 sequence is 15 residues long. Deletions cut 1 base from V and 1 base from J, with 10 bases between. Germline CDR1 is SGHTA and CDR2 is FQGNSA. The CDR3 DNA reads TGTGCCAGCAGCTTAGTAGGGGCCCTTAACTATGGCTACACCTTC. This translates into CASSLVGALNYGYTF.